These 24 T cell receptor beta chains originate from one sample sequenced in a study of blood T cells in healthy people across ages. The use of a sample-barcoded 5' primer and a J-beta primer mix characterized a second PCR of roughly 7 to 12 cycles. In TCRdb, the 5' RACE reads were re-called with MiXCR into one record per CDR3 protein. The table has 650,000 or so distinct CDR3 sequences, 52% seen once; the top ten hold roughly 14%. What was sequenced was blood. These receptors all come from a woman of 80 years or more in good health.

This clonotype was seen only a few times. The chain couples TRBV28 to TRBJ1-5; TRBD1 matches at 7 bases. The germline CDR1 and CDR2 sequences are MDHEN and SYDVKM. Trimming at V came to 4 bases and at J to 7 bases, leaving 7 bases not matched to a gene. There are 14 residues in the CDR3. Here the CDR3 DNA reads TGTGCCAGCAGTTCGGGACAGCTAAAACAGCCCCAGCATTTT. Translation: CASSSGQLKQPQHF.

This CDR3 reads CASSADRGAYNEQFF. Here the CDR3 DNA reads TGTGCCAGCAGCGCGGACAGGGGCGCTTATAATGAGCAGTTCTTC. This chain links TRBV7-3 with TRBJ2-1; 9 bases map to TRBD1. V dropped 5 bases and J dropped 7; count of bases not matched to a gene: 9. CDR3 length: 15 amino acids. The V gene's germline CDR1 is SGHTA and CDR2 FQGTGA.

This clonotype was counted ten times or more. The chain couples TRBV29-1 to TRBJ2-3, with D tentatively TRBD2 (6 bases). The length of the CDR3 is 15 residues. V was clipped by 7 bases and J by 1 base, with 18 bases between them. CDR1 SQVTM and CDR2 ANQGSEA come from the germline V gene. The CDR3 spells CSGTGTLRGTDTQYF. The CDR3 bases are TGCAGCGGAACCGGGACTCTCCGAGGCACAGATACGCAGTATTTT.

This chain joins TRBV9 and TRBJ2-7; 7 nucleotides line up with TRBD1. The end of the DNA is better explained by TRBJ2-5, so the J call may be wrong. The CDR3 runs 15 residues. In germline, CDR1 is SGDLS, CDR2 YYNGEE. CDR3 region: CASSAQQGPLATQYF. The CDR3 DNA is TGTGCCAGCAGCGCCCAACAGGGGCCGTTGGCGACCCAGTACTTC.

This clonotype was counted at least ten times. Here the CDR3 DNA reads TGCAGTGCTAGGTTGGGGGCAGAGACCCAGTACTTC. Translation gives CSARLGAETQYF. The chain uses TRBV20-1 and TRBJ2-5; D perhaps matches TRBD1 (6 bases). Germline loops: CDR1 DFQATT, CDR2 SNEGSKA (reference sequence). The length of the CDR3 is 12 residues. V lost 3 bases and J lost 4, with 9 bases in between.

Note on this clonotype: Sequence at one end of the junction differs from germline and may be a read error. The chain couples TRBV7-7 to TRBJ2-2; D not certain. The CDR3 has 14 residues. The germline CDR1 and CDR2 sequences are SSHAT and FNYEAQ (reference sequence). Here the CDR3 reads CASSPDPNTGELFF. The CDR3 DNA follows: TGTGCTAGCAGCCCCGACCCGAACACCGGGGAGCTGTTTTTT.

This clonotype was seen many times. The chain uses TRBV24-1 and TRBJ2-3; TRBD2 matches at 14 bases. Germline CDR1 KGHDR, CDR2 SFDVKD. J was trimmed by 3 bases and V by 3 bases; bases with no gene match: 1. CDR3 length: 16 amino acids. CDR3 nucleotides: TGTGCCACCAGTGATCGACTAGCGGGAGGGACAGATACGCAGTATTTT. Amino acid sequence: CATSDRLAGGTDTQYF.

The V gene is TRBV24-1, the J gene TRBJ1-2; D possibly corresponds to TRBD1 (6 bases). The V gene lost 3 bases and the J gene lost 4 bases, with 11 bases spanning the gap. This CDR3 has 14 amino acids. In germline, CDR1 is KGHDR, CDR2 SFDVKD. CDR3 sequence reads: CATSDPGHSYGYTF. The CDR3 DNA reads TGTGCCACCAGTGATCCGGGACACAGCTATGGCTACACCTTC.

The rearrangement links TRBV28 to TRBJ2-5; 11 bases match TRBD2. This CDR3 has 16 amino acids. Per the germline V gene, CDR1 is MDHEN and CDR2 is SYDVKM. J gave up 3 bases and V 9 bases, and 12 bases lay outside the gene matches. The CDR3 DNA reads TGTGCCAGTATGTCGAACTTAGCGGGAGGGAAAGAGACCCAGTACTTC. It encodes CASMSNLAGGKETQYF.

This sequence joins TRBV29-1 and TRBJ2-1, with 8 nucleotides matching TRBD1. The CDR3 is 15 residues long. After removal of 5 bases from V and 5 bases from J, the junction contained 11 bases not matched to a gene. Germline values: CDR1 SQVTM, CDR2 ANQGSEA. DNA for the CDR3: TGCAGCGTTACTTTAAGGACAGGGCCCGACAATGAGCAGTTCTTC. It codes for CSVTLRTGPDNEQFF.

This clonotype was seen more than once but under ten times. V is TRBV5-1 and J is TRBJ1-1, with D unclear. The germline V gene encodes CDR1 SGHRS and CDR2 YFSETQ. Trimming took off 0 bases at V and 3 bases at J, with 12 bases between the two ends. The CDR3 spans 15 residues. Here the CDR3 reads CASSLARWTDTEAFF. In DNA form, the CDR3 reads TGCGCCAGCAGCTTGGCCCGGTGGACTGACACTGAAGCTTTCTTT.

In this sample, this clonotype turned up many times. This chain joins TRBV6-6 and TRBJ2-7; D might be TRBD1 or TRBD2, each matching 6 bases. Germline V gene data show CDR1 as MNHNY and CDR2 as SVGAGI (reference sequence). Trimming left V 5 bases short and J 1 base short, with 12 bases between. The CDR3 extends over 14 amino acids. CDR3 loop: CASSGGHASYEQYF. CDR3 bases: TGTGCCAGCAGTGGGGGGCATGCTTCCTACGAGCAGTACTTC.

The CDR3 DNA reads as TGCAGTGCTAGACCGACCCCGGGGGGCCCCTACGAGCAGTACTTC. It yields the protein CSARPTPGGPYEQYF. V gene TRBV20-1 combines with J gene TRBJ2-7, with D perhaps matching TRBD2 (7 bases). Germline CDR1 is DFQATT and CDR2 is SNEGSKA (reference sequence). This CDR3 spans 15 amino acids. Trimming shortened V by 2 bases and J by 2 bases, and 16 bases separated the two germline ends.

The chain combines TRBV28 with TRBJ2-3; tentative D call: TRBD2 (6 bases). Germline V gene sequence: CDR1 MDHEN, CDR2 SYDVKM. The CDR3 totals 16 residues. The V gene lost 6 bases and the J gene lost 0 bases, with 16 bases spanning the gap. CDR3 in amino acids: CASSTSSSGSTDTQYF. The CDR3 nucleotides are TGTGCCAGCAGCACCTCCTCCAGCGGGAGCACAGATACGCAGTATTTT.

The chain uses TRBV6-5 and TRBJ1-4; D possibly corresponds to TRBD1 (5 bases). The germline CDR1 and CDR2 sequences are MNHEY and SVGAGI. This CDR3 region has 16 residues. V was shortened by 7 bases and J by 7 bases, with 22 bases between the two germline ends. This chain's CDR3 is CASTLNYGTSSEKLFF. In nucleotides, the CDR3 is TGTGCCAGCACTCTTAATTACGGGACTTCAAGTGAAAAACTGTTTTTT.

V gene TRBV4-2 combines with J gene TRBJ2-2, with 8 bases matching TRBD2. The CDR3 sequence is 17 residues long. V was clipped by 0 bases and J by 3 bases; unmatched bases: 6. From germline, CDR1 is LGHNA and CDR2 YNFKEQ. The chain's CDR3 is CASSQDWSGGHTGELFF. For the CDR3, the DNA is TGTGCCAGCAGCCAAGATTGGAGCGGGGGCCACACCGGGGAGCTGTTTTTT.

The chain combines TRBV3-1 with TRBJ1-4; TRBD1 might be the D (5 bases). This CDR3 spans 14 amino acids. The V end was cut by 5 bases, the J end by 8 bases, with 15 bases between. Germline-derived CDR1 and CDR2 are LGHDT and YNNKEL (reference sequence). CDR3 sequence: CASSGLGAREKLFF. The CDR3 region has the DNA TGTGCCAGCAGCGGCCTTGGGGCCCGGGAAAAACTGTTTTTT.

The DNA of the CDR3 is TGTGCCAGCACCTGGGGACTAACAGCTGAGCAGTTCTTC. Amino acid sequence: CASTWGLTAEQFF. The chain is built from TRBV6-1 and TRBJ2-1, with 7 bases matching TRBD2. The CDR3 contains 13 residues. The J segment lost 9 bases and the V segment lost 7 bases, leaving 9 bases of the junction unmatched. Germline-derived CDR1 and CDR2 are MNHNS and SASEGT.

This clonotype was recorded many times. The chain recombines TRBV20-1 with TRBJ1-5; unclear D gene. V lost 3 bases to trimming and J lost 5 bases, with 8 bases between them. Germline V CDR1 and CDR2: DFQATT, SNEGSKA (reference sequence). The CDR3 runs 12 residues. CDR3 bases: TGCAGTGCTAGTTCCGTCGATCAGCCCCAGCATTTT. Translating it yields CSASSVDQPQHF.

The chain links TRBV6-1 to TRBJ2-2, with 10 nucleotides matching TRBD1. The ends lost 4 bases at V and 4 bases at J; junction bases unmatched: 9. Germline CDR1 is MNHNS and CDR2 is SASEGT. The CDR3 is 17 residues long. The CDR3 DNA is TGTGCCAGCAGTGTGGTGACAGGGGGCGCGGGCACCGGGGAGCTGTTTTTT. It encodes CASSVVTGGAGTGELFF.

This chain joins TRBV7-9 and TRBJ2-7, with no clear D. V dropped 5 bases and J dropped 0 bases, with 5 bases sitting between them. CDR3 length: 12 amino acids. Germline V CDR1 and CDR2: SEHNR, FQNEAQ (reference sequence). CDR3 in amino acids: CASSIPSYEQYF. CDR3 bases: TGTGCCAGCAGCATACCCTCCTACGAGCAGTACTTC. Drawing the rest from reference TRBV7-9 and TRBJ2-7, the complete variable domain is DTGVSQNPRHKITKRGQNVTFRCDPISEHNRLYWYRQTLGQGPEFLTYFQNEAQLEKSRLLSDRFSAERPKGSFSTLEIQRTEQGDSAMYLCASSIPSYEQYFGPGTRLTVT.

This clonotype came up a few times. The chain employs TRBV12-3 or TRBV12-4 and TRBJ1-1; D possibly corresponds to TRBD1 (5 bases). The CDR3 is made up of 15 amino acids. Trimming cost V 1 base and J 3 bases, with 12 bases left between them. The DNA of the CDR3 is TGTGCCAGCAGTTTAGTCGGGGGAGCGCACACTGAAGCTTTCTTT. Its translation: CASSLVGGAHTEAFF.

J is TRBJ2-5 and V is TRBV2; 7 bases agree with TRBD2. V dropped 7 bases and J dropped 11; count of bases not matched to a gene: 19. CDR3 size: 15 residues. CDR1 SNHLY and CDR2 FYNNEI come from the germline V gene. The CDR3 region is CASTVVVAGALEQYF. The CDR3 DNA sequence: TGTGCCAGCACGGTGGTTGTGGCGGGAGCTTTGGAACAGTACTTC.

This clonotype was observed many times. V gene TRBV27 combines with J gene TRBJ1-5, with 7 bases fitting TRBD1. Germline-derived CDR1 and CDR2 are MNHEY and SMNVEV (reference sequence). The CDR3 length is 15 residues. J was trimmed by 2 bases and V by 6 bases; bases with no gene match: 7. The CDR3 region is CASRTGVVGNQPQHF. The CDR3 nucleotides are TGTGCCAGCAGAACAGGGGTGGTAGGCAATCAGCCCCAGCATTTT.